The 25 T cell receptor beta chains below come from one sample, sequenced in a study of T cells in Graves' hyperthyroidism and ophthalmopathy (dated by TCRdb to about 2019). The receptor library was made with multiplex PCR. The instrument given in TCRdb is Illumina HiSeq 2000. The TCR beta CDR3 regions were amplified from the RNA transcripts. A first-round RT-PCR of the TCR CDR3 used the HTBI primer set with the Qiagen OneStep RT-PCR kit. TCRdb passed the public sequencing reads through fastp at Q25 and MiXCR, retaining productive beta sequences. One record per CDR3 amino acid sequence lists the most common genes and DNA. This sample gives roughly 500,000 distinct CDR3 sequences in total; 35% to 50% of them show up just once. Together, the top ten hold about two fifths of the sample. Sequencing was carried out using peripheral blood or thyroid tissue (not recorded which). These receptors were obtained from an adult woman with Graves' disease, either hyperthyroidism or ophthalmopathy (not recorded which).

The V call is TRBV29-1, the J call TRBJ1-5; D is undetermined. The germline V gene has CDR1 SQVTM and CDR2 ANQGSEA. The CDR3 runs to 11 residues. The CDR3 region is CSFDSNQPQHF. The CDR3 DNA reads as TGCAGTTTTGATAGCAATCAGCCCCAGCATTTT.

The table lists this clonotype with a few counts. This rearrangement joins TRBV20-1 to TRBJ1-6, with D uncertain. There are 12 residues in the CDR3. V gave up 0 bases and J gave up 9 bases, with 6 bases separating them. Germline V gene sequence: CDR1 DFQATT, CDR2 SNEGSKA (reference sequence). CDR3 nucleotide sequence: TGCAGTGCTAGAGATTGGGGTTCACCCCTCCACTTT. It is translated as CSARDWGSPLHF.

Comment on this clonotype: No conserved phenylalanine or tryptophan ends this CDR3, so it is likely a read error. V is TRBV20-1 and J is TRBJ1-3, with TRBD1 as a possible D gene (6 bases). V dropped 0 bases and J dropped 3 bases, with 12 bases sitting between them. This CDR3 is built from 15 residues. Germline-derived CDR1 and CDR2 are DFQATT and SNEGSKA (reference sequence). CDR3 DNA sequence: TGCAGTGCTAGAGATGGGGGCAGGGGTGGAAACACCATATATTCT. Its translation: CSARDGGRGGNTIYS.

The rearrangement uses TRBV19 and TRBJ1-5; tentative D call: TRBD1 (5 bases). Trimming stripped 11 bases from V and 5 bases from J, with 16 bases between. The CDR3 has 13 residues. CDR1 is LNHDA and CDR2 is SQIVND in the germline V gene (reference sequence). The CDR3: CAGQARADQPQHF. CDR3 DNA sequence: TGTGCCGGACAAGCTCGCGCGGATCAGCCCCAGCATTTT.

The V gene is TRBV7-2, the J gene TRBJ2-7; 9 nucleotides match TRBD2. With 5 bases clipped from V and 6 bases from J, the junction kept 11 bases outside the gene matches. CDR1 and CDR2 from the germline V gene are SGHTA and FQGNSA. This CDR3 has 15 amino acids. CDR3 sequence reads: CASSLHSGRLGEQYF. The CDR3, as DNA: TGTGCCAGCAGCCTACATAGCGGGAGACTGGGCGAGCAGTACTTC.

This clonotype occurred a few times. The rearrangement joins TRBV28 to TRBJ2-5, with D possibly being TRBD2 (6 bases). Germline V gives CDR1 MDHEN, CDR2 SYDVKM. V lost 2 bases and J 10 bases, leaving 14 bases between the germline ends. The CDR3 consists of 13 residues. The chain's CDR3 is CASSLLLARGQYF. The CDR3 bases are TGTGCCAGCAGTTTACTCCTAGCGAGGGGCCAGTACTTC.

This sequence joins TRBV20-1 and TRBJ2-7, with D possibly TRBD2 on 6 matching bases. The CDR3 length is 15 residues. The V end was cut by 6 bases, the J end by 3 bases, with 21 bases between. The germline CDR1 and CDR2 sequences are DFQATT and SNEGSKA (reference sequence). The CDR3 region has the DNA TGCAGTGCCACCCCTTCGGAGGGGAGAAACTACGAGCAGTACTTC. As protein: CSATPSEGRNYEQYF.

This clonotype was found many times. At one end, the junction sequence differs from germline, possibly due to a read error. V is TRBV7-9 and J is TRBJ1-3; D remains ambiguous. Looked up from germline, CDR1 is SEHNR and CDR2 is FQNEAQ (reference sequence). The CDR3 spans 13 residues. CDR3 DNA sequence: TGTGCCAGCAGCCCTGGGTATGGAAACACCACATATTTT. Residues: CASSPGYGNTTYF.

The chain carries TRBV29-1 and TRBJ2-3, with 9 positions matching TRBD2. There are 16 residues in the CDR3. The V and J ends lost 5 bases and 3 bases, in that order; junction bases with no gene match: 12. CDR1 is SQVTM and CDR2 is ANQGSEA in the germline V gene. The CDR3 reads CSVSRASGTSTDTQYF. CDR3 sequence (DNA): TGCAGCGTTTCTAGGGCTAGCGGGACCAGTACAGATACGCAGTATTTT.

This chain uses TRBV7-8 with TRBJ1-2; weak D call: TRBD1 (6 bases). The CDR3 covers 14 residues. V was cut by 0 bases and J by 7 bases, with 12 bases left in between. The germline CDR1 and CDR2 sequences are SGHVS and FQNEAQ. This CDR3 is CASSLARDKVGYTF. The CDR3 region has the DNA TGTGCCAGCAGCTTAGCGAGGGACAAGGTTGGCTACACCTTC.

The genes are TRBV12-3 or TRBV12-4 and TRBJ1-2, with D perhaps TRBD1 (5 bases). The CDR3 spans 11 residues. V lost 6 bases to trimming and J lost 8 bases, with 10 bases between them. The CDR3 loop reads CASSINRGYTF. Written as DNA, the CDR3 is TGTGCCAGCAGCATAAACAGGGGCTACACCTTC.

This clonotype was observed a handful of times. The V call is TRBV2, the J call TRBJ1-6; 8 bases match TRBD1. J gave up 8 bases and V 5 bases, and 11 bases lay outside the gene matches. CDR3 length: 16 amino acids. Germline V CDR1 and CDR2: SNHLY, FYNNEI. This CDR3 is CASSRSPDRGYSPLHF. CDR3 nucleotides: TGTGCCAGCAGTCGGTCACCTGACAGGGGCTATTCACCCCTCCACTTT.

This clonotype was seen ten or more times. The chain combines TRBV2 with TRBJ2-2, with 8 nucleotides matching TRBD2. This CDR3 is 14 amino acids long. CDR1 is SNHLY and CDR2 is FYNNEI in the germline V gene. Losses at the gene ends were 6 bases for V and 3 bases for J; bases not matched to a gene: 3. The CDR3: CASRKLADTGELFF. The CDR3 region has the DNA TGTGCCAGCAGGAAACTAGCGGACACCGGGGAGCTGTTTTTT.

This chain links TRBV10-3 with TRBJ1-2, with D unclear. Per germline, CDR1 ENHRY and CDR2 SYGVKD. The CDR3 is 14 amino acids. V lost 6 bases, J lost 5 bases, and 16 bases lay in between. The CDR3 coding sequence is TGTGCCATCAGCGTTGAGTGGGCGAGGTATGGCTACACCTTC. Translating it yields CAISVEWARYGYTF.

The CDR3 protein is CASSEGRRTFIDTQYF. CDR3 DNA: TGCGCCAGCAGTGAGGGACGGAGGACTTTTATAGATACGCAGTATTTT. This chain uses TRBV10-1 with TRBJ2-3; the D gene is possibly TRBD2 (5 bases). The CDR3 is 16 amino acids. V was pared by 2 bases and J by 5 bases, with 17 bases between. CDR1 and CDR2 (germline): WNHNN, SYGVQD (reference sequence).

A few counts support this clonotype. With a much larger clone just one base away, this may be a read error. The chain uses TRBV5-1 and TRBJ2-7, with D possibly being TRBD1 (6 bases). The CDR3 sequence is 13 residues long. From germline, CDR1 is SGHRS and CDR2 YFSETQ. The CDR3 nucleotides are TGTGCCAGCAGCTGGGACATCTCCTACGAGCAGTACTTC. It specifies CASSWDISYEQYF.

The V gene is TRBV19, the J gene TRBJ1-5; D is ambiguous. CDR1 is LNHDA and CDR2 is SQIVND in the germline V gene (reference sequence). CDR3 size: 15 residues. Between the trimmed V and J ends, which lost 3 bases and 6 bases, there was a span of 15 bases. The CDR3 bases are TGTGCCAGTAGTATTTCGACTGAAAGGGTTCAGCCCCAGCATTTT. Protein sequence: CASSISTERVQPQHF.

The chain joins TRBV9 to TRBJ2-7; D is possibly TRBD2 (5 bases). Germline V gene data show CDR1 as SGDLS and CDR2 as YYNGEE. The V gene lost 2 bases and the J gene lost 6 bases, with 12 bases spanning the gap. This CDR3 is 13 amino acids long. The CDR3 DNA is TGTGCCAGCAGCGTCGAGGGTTCGGGCGAGCAGTACTTC. It encodes CASSVEGSGEQYF. The variable domain in full, with the rest retrieved from reference TRBV9 and TRBJ2-7, is DSGVTQTPKHLITATGQRVTLRCSPRSGDLSVYWYQQSLDQGLQFLIQYYNGEERAKGNILERFSAQQFPDLHSELNLSSLELGDSALYFCASSVEGSGEQYFGPGTRLTVT.

The chain is built from TRBV28 and TRBJ1-2; 8 bases are shared with TRBD1. The V and J ends lost 6 bases and 7 bases, in that order; junction bases with no gene match: 7. Germline V CDR1 and CDR2: MDHEN, SYDVKM. The CDR3 sequence is 13 residues long. This chain's CDR3 is CASRRTGSSGYTF. In DNA, the CDR3 is TGTGCCAGCAGGCGGACAGGGTCTAGTGGCTACACCTTC.

The V and J genes are TRBV20-1 and TRBJ1-3; D gene unclear. Germline V gives CDR1 DFQATT, CDR2 SNEGSKA (reference sequence). The CDR3 runs to 16 residues. V was cut by 5 bases and J by 4 bases, with 21 bases left in between. The CDR3 region has the DNA TGCAGTGCTTTTCGTGGAGTAGCAGGTTTCGGAAACACCATATATTTT. Protein: CSAFRGVAGFGNTIYF.

The chain couples TRBV15 to TRBJ2-7; 13 nucleotides line up with TRBD2. V shed 5 bases, J shed 2 bases, and the junction held 3 bases outside the gene matches. CDR1 and CDR2 (germline): LNHNV, YYDKDF (reference sequence). This CDR3 region has 15 residues. The CDR3 sequence is CATSPGLAGTYEQYF. Here the CDR3 DNA reads TGTGCCACCAGCCCGGGACTAGCGGGAACCTACGAGCAGTACTTC.

J is TRBJ2-6 and V is TRBV24-1, with 12 nucleotides matching TRBD1. Trimming cost V 9 bases and J 0 bases; bases outside gene matches: 5. The CDR3 sequence is 17 residues long. Germline CDR1 is KGHDR and CDR2 is SFDVKD. The CDR3 loop is CATSGTGGLSGANVLTF. The CDR3 DNA reads as TGTGCCACCTCCGGGACAGGGGGCCTCTCTGGGGCCAACGTCCTGACTTTC.

This clonotype appeared a few times. The chain combines TRBV6-2 or TRBV6-3 with TRBJ2-6, with D unclear. Trimming removed 5 bases at V and 0 bases at J, with 11 bases between. The CDR3 spans 16 residues. The germline V gene has CDR1 MNHEY and CDR2 SVGEGT. The CDR3 region has the DNA TGTGCCAGCAGTCGCTACCCGGGCTCTGGGGCCAACGTCCTGACTTTC. Its protein is CASSRYPGSGANVLTF.

The rearrangement joins TRBV24-1 to TRBJ1-1; D may be TRBD1 (5 bases). The CDR3 covers 13 residues. V shed 6 bases and J shed 5 bases, with 12 bases lying between them. The germline gives CDR1 KGHDR, CDR2 SFDVKD. The CDR3 region is CATSPAGRTEAFF. The CDR3 DNA follows: TGTGCCACCAGTCCCGCAGGGCGAACTGAAGCTTTCTTT.

This clonotype appeared a few times. CDR3 loop: CASSGRAPWETQYF. The CDR3, as DNA: TGTGCCAGCAGTGGGCGGGCCCCTTGGGAGACCCAGTACTTC. The V and J genes are TRBV2 and TRBJ2-5; D might be TRBD2 (5 bases). The CDR3 spans 14 residues. V lost 4 bases and J 5 bases, leaving 14 bases between the germline ends. Germline V gene data show CDR1 as SNHLY and CDR2 as FYNNEI.